The sequence of this T cell receptor (beta chain) was determined in a study of T cell responses to AZD1222 COVID-19 vaccine. Study observations and caveats: Of spike-specific TCRs, nearly half reportedly target regions left unmutated in variants.

Germline V gene lookup returns CDR1 KGHSH and CDR2 LQKENI. Trimming took 3 bases from V and 15 from J; bases not matched to a gene: 22. The CDR3 consists of 17 residues. This clone came up once. The antigen is not known. Repertoires were generated with immunoSEQ multiplex PCR, while TCRdb's copy carries only in-frame clones and drops some. The sample shows about 130,000 clones, less than 95% of them seen only once. The source was peripheral blood, collected on day 0 of MenACWY control vaccination. The chain joins TRBV18 to TRBJ2-1; 8 nucleotides line up with TRBD2. The receptor was derived from an adult in good health. The CDR3 here is CASSPEGGIGTSGLMFF. CDR3 nucleotides: TGTGCCAGCTCACCCGAGGGGGGGATCGGGACTAGTGGACTGATGTTCTTC.